This entry lists 2 T cell receptor beta chains sequenced from one sample in a study of CD8 T cells in Susac syndrome. 0.5 to 1 ug RNA was reverse transcribed with random hexamers. TCRdb re-analysed the immunoSEQ multiplex PCR reads in MiXCR, keeping a single row per CDR3 protein. The data contain under 250,000 distinct CDR3 sequences, about 93% of them singletons. Sequenced material: CD4+ T cells from PBMCs. The receptors were gathered from a human donor with multiple sclerosis.

The chain links TRBV7-8 to TRBJ2-5; D is undetermined. CDR3 size: 15 residues. V was pared by 0 bases and J by 1 base, with 9 bases between. The V gene's germline CDR1 is SGHVS and CDR2 FQNEAQ. The CDR3: CASSLAPWAQETQYF. The CDR3 DNA reads TGTGCCAGCAGCTTAGCTCCGTGGGCCCAAGAGACCCAGTACTTC.

Only one count was recorded for this clonotype. The rearrangement uses TRBV9 and TRBJ1-1, with D hard to call. CDR1 is SGDLS and CDR2 is YYNGEE in the germline V gene. The CDR3 has 14 amino acids. The ends were cut back, 4 bases at V and 5 bases at J, with 15 bases in the middle. The CDR3 sequence: CASSPRMGGTEAFF. The CDR3 nucleotides read TGTGCCAGCAGCCCTCGCATGGGAGGGACTGAAGCTTTCTTT. The complete variable domain, with remaining parts taken from reference TRBV9 and TRBJ1-1, reads DSGVTQTPKHLITATGQRVTLRCSPRSGDLSVYWYQQSLDQGLQFLIQYYNGEERAKGNILERFSAQQFPDLHSELNLSSLELGDSALYFCASSPRMGGTEAFFGQGTRLTVV.